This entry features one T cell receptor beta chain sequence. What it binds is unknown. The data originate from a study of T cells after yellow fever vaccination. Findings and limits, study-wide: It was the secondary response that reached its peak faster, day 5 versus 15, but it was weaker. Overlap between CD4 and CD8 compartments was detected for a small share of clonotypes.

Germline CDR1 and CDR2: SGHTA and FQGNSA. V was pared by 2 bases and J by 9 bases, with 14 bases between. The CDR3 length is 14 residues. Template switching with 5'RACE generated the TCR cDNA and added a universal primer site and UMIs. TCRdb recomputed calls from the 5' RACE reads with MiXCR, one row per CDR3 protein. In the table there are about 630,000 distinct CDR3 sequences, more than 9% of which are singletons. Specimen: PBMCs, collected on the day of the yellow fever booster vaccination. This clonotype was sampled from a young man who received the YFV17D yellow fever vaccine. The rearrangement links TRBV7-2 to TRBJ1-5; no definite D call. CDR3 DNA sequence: TGTGCCAGCAGCTTAAAGGGAAGCTCTTGGCCCCAGCATTTT. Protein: CASSLKGSSWPQHF.